This T cell receptor beta chain was sequenced in a study of shared clonotypes between healthy human individuals. With respect to this clone: The sample holds other DNA sequences that translate to the same CDR3.

A deep-level run was used for the assay. Authors' methods: ImmunoSEQ supplied junction-only sequences lacking quality scores, so filtering was different. Some clones are missing from TCRdb's copy, which holds only in-frame ones; the method was immunoSEQ multiplex PCR. V and J calls and clone size are as listed in that table; D and trimming were resolved from the DNA. The table lists 2 million to 2.5 million clones, roughly 95% of them singletons. The sample was naive CD4+ T cells sorted from blood. The subset denotes: CD45RA+ positively selected. The TCR sequence derives from a man younger than 35 in good health.

For the CDR3, the DNA is TGCGCCAGCAGCTCTGGACCAAGCACAGATACGCAGTATTTT. It codes for CASSSGPSTDTQYF. The V gene is TRBV5-1, the J gene TRBJ2-3, with no clear D. This CDR3 comprises 14 residues. Germline CDR1 SGHRS, CDR2 YFSETQ. The ends were cut back, 3 bases at V and 0 bases at J, with 8 bases in the middle.